Presented here are 24 T cell receptor beta chains from one specimen sequenced in a study of cytomegalovirus exposure and HLA in healthy donors. The PCR ran on 60 Vbeta and 13 Jbeta primers. Here immunoSEQ multiplex PCR was the method, and the copy in TCRdb shows in-frame clones only, minus some. The sample lists over 100,000 clones, roughly 69% seen once, with around 5.4% in the top ten. The sequenced material came from PBMCs. The receptors originated from a woman between 65 and 79 years old in good health and CMV-seropositive.

This rearrangement joins TRBV7-2 to TRBJ2-1, with 14 bases identical to TRBD2. The CDR3 is 19 residues long. The V and J ends lost 4 bases and 0 bases, in that order; junction bases with no gene match: 8. Germline V gene sequence: CDR1 SGHTA, CDR2 FQGNSA. The CDR3 region is CASSSSGTSGGRSYNEQFF. CDR3 in DNA: TGTGCCAGCAGCTCCTCCGGGACTAGCGGGGGCCGCTCCTACAATGAGCAGTTCTTC.

The count of this clone is one. The V call is TRBV7-8, the J call TRBJ1-1; no clear D. V gave up 4 bases and J gave up 4 bases, with 13 bases separating them. Germline V gene sequence: CDR1 SGHVS, CDR2 FQNEAQ. The CDR3 loop spans 14 amino acids. The CDR3 is CASSSLLEFTEAFF. The CDR3 DNA reads TGTGCCAGCAGCTCCCTCCTGGAGTTCACTGAAGCTTTCTTT.

The chain joins TRBV4-1 to TRBJ1-4; 7 nucleotides match TRBD1. CDR1 and CDR2 (germline): MGHRA, YSYEKL. This CDR3 spans 14 amino acids. Unmatched junction bases numbered 2, after V lost 1 base and J lost 6 bases. The DNA of the CDR3 is TGCGCCAGCAGCCAAGGACAGGGCCATGAAAAACTGTTTTTT. Translated, it gives CASSQGQGHEKLFF.

This clone came up once. The chain is built from TRBV5-1 and TRBJ1-2; the match to TRBD1 covers 8 bases. The CDR3 sequence is 13 residues long. CDR1 is SGHRS, CDR2 YFSETQ, per germline. V lost 4 bases to trimming and J lost 4 bases; unmatched junction nucleotides: 3. CDR3 coding DNA: TGCGCCAGCAGCGGGACAGGAGGCTATGGCTACACCTTC. Translating gives CASSGTGGYGYTF.

The rearrangement links TRBV5-1 to TRBJ1-2; 7 bases line up with TRBD1. The junction had 5 bases not matched to a gene; V was cut back by 1 base and J by 5 bases. Per germline, CDR1 SGHRS and CDR2 YFSETQ. This CDR3 has 14 amino acids. This CDR3 is CASSLSGTVYGYTF. CDR3 coding DNA: TGCGCCAGCAGCTTGTCGGGGACAGTGTATGGCTACACCTTC.

The V call is TRBV2, the J call TRBJ2-3, with TRBD2 matching over 7 bases. CDR1 and CDR2 (germline): SNHLY, FYNNEI. There are 15 residues in the CDR3. The ends lost 4 bases at V and 5 bases at J; junction bases unmatched: 9. The CDR3 nucleotides are TGTGCCAGCAGTGCGGGGGGTAGTATAATAGATACGCAGTATTTT. Its translation is CASSAGGSIIDTQYF.

The V and J genes are TRBV14 and TRBJ1-2, with D possibly matching TRBD1 (6 bases). This CDR3 has 14 residues. The V end lost 4 bases, the J end lost 8 bases, and 17 bases lay between the germline ends. Germline V gene lookup returns CDR1 SGHDN and CDR2 FVKESK. The DNA for the CDR3 is TGTGCCAGCAGCCTTTCGACAGGCTTCGGGGGCTACACCTTC. This encodes CASSLSTGFGGYTF.

This chain links TRBV6-5 with TRBJ2-5; possibly TRBD2 for D (6 bases). Germline CDR1 MNHEY, CDR2 SVGAGI. The V end lost 5 bases, the J end lost 1 base, and 11 bases lay between the germline ends. The CDR3 has 14 residues. This CDR3 is CASSLAWGQETQYF. The CDR3, as DNA: TGTGCCAGCAGTCTAGCGTGGGGCCAAGAGACCCAGTACTTC.

There are a few counts of this clone. This sequence joins TRBV5-1 and TRBJ2-1, with D tentatively TRBD1 (6 bases). Germline loops: CDR1 SGHRS, CDR2 YFSETQ. The CDR3 is 15 amino acids. The V and J ends lost 0 bases and 5 bases respectively, with 12 bases between them. The CDR3 sequence: CASSLGGGRDNEQFF. The DNA for the CDR3 is TGCGCCAGCAGCTTGGGAGGGGGTAGGGACAATGAGCAGTTCTTC.

The chain links TRBV7-2 to TRBJ2-5; D perhaps matches TRBD1 (6 bases). V was clipped by 1 base and J by 5 bases, with 11 bases between them. CDR3 length: 14 amino acids. CDR1 and CDR2 (germline): SGHTA, FQGNSA. The CDR3: CASSLVWQGETQYF. The CDR3 DNA sequence: TGTGCCAGCAGCTTAGTCTGGCAGGGGGAGACCCAGTACTTC.

This clone was recorded many times. The V and J genes are TRBV7-2 and TRBJ2-5, with a weak D call TRBD2 (6 bases). CDR1 SGHTA and CDR2 FQGNSA come from the germline V gene. The CDR3 contains 11 residues. V lost 4 bases and J lost 13, with 13 bases in between. CDR3 nucleotides: TGTGCCAGCAGCTCGGGACTGTGGGGGTACTTC. Protein: CASSSGLWGYF.

This clone was counted between two and nine times. The rearrangement uses TRBV10-3 and TRBJ2-7; 8 nucleotides align to TRBD2. The J segment lost 7 bases and the V segment lost 5 bases, leaving 7 bases of the junction unmatched. Germline-derived CDR1 and CDR2 are ENHRY and SYGVKD. This CDR3 has 13 residues. CDR3 DNA: TGTGCCATCAGTTTAGCGGGGACCCCAGAGCAGTACTTC. Translated: CAISLAGTPEQYF.

The V and J genes are TRBV30 and TRBJ1-1; D uncertain. CDR1 GTSNPN and CDR2 SVGIG come from the germline V gene (reference sequence). V shed 0 bases and J shed 10 bases, with 15 bases lying between them. The CDR3 loop spans 13 amino acids. CDR3 nucleotides: TGTGCCTGGAGTGTAGCCGGGGTTGGAGTAGCTTTCTTT. Its translation is CAWSVAGVGVAFF.

This chain links TRBV29-1 with TRBJ2-1; no clear D. The germline V gene has CDR1 SQVTM and CDR2 ANQGSEA. V dropped 4 bases and J dropped 9 bases, with 16 bases sitting between them. The length of the CDR3 is 13 residues. CDR3 amino acids: CSVVATATSEQFF. CDR3 in DNA: TGCAGCGTTGTGGCTACCGCGACAAGTGAGCAGTTCTTC.

The chain has TRBV19 and TRBJ1-2; D possibly corresponds to TRBD1 (6 bases). The CDR3 length is 14 residues. Trimming removed 5 bases at V and 4 bases at J, with 14 bases between. Germline V CDR1 and CDR2: LNHDA, SQIVND (reference sequence). CDR3 sequence (DNA): TGTGCCAGTAGTGTGACAGGTCTTGCCTATGGCTACACCTTC. This codes for CASSVTGLAYGYTF.

The gene calls are TRBV6-5 and TRBJ2-5; D call uncertain. Germline V gene lookup returns CDR1 MNHEY and CDR2 SVGAGI. The CDR3 extends over 11 amino acids. Trimming left V 6 bases short and J 5 bases short, with 7 bases between. As DNA, the CDR3 is TGTGCCAGCAGGAACCGGGAGACCCAGTACTTC. Translated, it gives CASRNRETQYF.

V usage is TRBV4-1 and J usage is TRBJ2-3; possible D gene TRBD1, 5 bases. This CDR3 has 17 amino acids. Trimming pared 0 bases from V and 6 bases from J, leaving 19 bases between. The germline V gene has CDR1 MGHRA and CDR2 YSYEKL. CDR3 nucleotides: TGCGCCAGCAGCCAAGATGGTGTGGACACCTCGTCGGATACGCAGTATTTT. Translated: CASSQDGVDTSSDTQYF.

This clone appeared a few times. This chain uses TRBV30 with TRBJ1-4; 7 bases line up with TRBD1. CDR1 and CDR2 from the germline V gene are GTSNPN and SVGIG (reference sequence). CDR3 length: 13 residues. V gave up 4 bases and J gave up 8 bases; unmatched junction bases: 7. The CDR3 here is CAWNQGVGEKLFF. The CDR3 nucleotides read TGTGCCTGGAACCAGGGGGTTGGGGAAAAACTGTTTTTT. Looking up the rest from reference TRBV30 and TRBJ1-4 gives the full variable domain: SQTIHQWPATLVQPVGSPLSLECTVEGTSNPNLYWYRQAAGRGLQLLFYSVGIGQISSEVPQNLSASRPQDRQFILSSKKLLLSDSGFYLCAWNQGVGEKLFFGSGTQLSVL.

The chain is built from TRBV7-9 and TRBJ2-7; TRBD2 matches at 9 bases. Germline-derived CDR1 and CDR2 are SEHNR and FQNEAQ (reference sequence). CDR3 length equals 17 residues. J lost 4 bases, V lost 5 bases, and 15 bases had no gene match. CDR3 DNA: TGTGCCAGCAGCCTCGTCTTGGGCGGGGGGGCCTTTTACGAGCAGTACTTC. Translation: CASSLVLGGGAFYEQYF. Together with reference TRBV7-9 and TRBJ2-7, the CDR3 gives the full variable domain: DTGVSQNPRHKITKRGQNVTFRCDPISEHNRLYWYRQTLGQGPEFLTYFQNEAQLEKSRLLSDRFSAERPKGSFSTLEIQRTEQGDSAMYLCASSLVLGGGAFYEQYFGPGTRLTVT.

This sequence joins TRBV5-4 and TRBJ2-1; TRBD1 matches at 9 bases. The CDR3 is 14 amino acids. With V trimmed by 6 bases and J by 8 bases, 9 bases remained unmatched. Germline CDR1 is SGHNT and CDR2 is YYREEE (reference sequence). Here the CDR3 reads CASTFGTGRDEQFF. In DNA, the CDR3 is TGTGCCAGCACCTTCGGGACAGGGAGGGATGAGCAGTTCTTC.

The CDR3 loop reads CASSTGTFRSGNTIYF. The CDR3 DNA is TGTGCCAGTAGTACCGGGACATTTAGATCTGGAAACACCATATATTTT. This rearrangement joins TRBV19 to TRBJ1-3; D might be TRBD1 (6 bases). Germline-derived CDR1 and CDR2 are LNHDA and SQIVND (reference sequence). The CDR3 spans 16 residues. V was clipped by 4 bases and J by 1 base, with 14 bases between them.

The genes are TRBV6-1 and TRBJ1-2; D call uncertain. Germline CDR1 reads MNHNS; CDR2 reads SASEGT. V was clipped by 6 bases and J by 3 bases, with 14 bases between them. The CDR3 covers 14 residues. In DNA, the CDR3 is TGTGCCAGCAGATCGAATCCAACACACTATGGCTACACCTTC. Its translation: CASRSNPTHYGYTF.

The V call is TRBV6-1, the J call TRBJ1-5; 10 nucleotides agree with TRBD1. CDR3 length: 13 residues. Looked up from germline, CDR1 is MNHNS and CDR2 is SASEGT. V was pared by 8 bases and J by 6 bases, with 4 bases of the junction left unmatched. CDR3 bases: TGTGCCAGCTTTGGACAGGGGGTTCAGCCCCAGCATTTT. Translated: CASFGQGVQPQHF.

V gene TRBV5-6 combines with J gene TRBJ1-1, with no clear D. Trimming left V 1 base short and J 0 bases short, with 7 bases between. CDR1 SGHDT and CDR2 YYEEEE come from the germline V gene. The CDR3 extends over 14 amino acids. CDR3 DNA sequence: TGTGCCAGCAGCTTGCGAGGAATGAACACTGAAGCTTTCTTT. This encodes CASSLRGMNTEAFF.